The source of this T cell receptor beta chain is a study of cytomegalovirus exposure and HLA in healthy donors (dated 2017 in TCRdb). Context from the whole study: An earlier analysis of about 530 of the donors reported roughly 300 Gb of sequence data and roughly 120 million unique TCR beta sequences obtained from around 180 million T cells. An early release covering roughly 640 HLA-typed donors comprised roughly 300 gigabases of sequencing data and approximately 80 million unique TCR sequences. Of the approximately 400 genotyped donors, about 80% fell in the genetic ancestry cluster associated with self-reported Caucasian donors. The study aimed to test whether cataloging public T cell receptors could reveal signatures of past pathogen exposure. The T cell repertoires of several hundred subjects were profiled by immunosequencing and related to cytomegalovirus serostatus. Besides the first cohort of some 670 subjects, a separate validation cohort made up of around 120 different subjects was used. To predict cytomegalovirus infection status, the study combined high-throughput TCR immunosequencing, statistical association of individual TCRs with disease status, and machine learning. To study patterns of TCR occurrence, a later analysis re-analyzed previously published TCR beta repertoires from hundreds of donors and added high-resolution HLA genotyping. Rather than using new phenotypic data, the later analysis identified candidate immune exposures from TCR beta sequences and from how often those sequences occurred across donors. To decide whether each TCR beta V gene segment behaved as functional or pseudogenic, an earlier analysis of several hundred of the donors relied on high-throughput TCR beta sequencing. Alongside the repertoire data, information on donor age, sex, ethnicity and CMV serostatus was compiled. In a later genetic analysis, genome-wide SNP genotypes for about three fifths of the 666 donors were used, and that subset was treated as a discovery cohort. All discovery cohort repertoires had been generated using a single sequencing platform. Both class I and class II loci were covered by HLA typing, at four-digit resolution. Typing coverage varied by locus: roughly 620-640 donors for A, B, C, DRB1 and DQB1; roughly 510 for DQA1; more than 600 for DPA1; fewer than 480 for DPB1. About five DR-DQ haplotypes were treated as single units for association and clustering because of strong linkage in the cohort. On average, 235,054 unique TCR beta nucleotide sequences were sequenced per donor among 300 to 500 genotyped donors of the cohort, with approximately 18% of those sequences being non-productive. What the research found in general, with its limitations: A further reported finding was that TCR beta sequences accurately predicted the HLA-A and HLA-B alleles for most subjects in the first cohort. A later analysis reported that several top co-occurrence clusters appeared linked to parvovirus B19, influenza, CMV and Epstein-Barr virus. Because HLA typing was missing for some donors at each locus, association tests included only the typed subset. In vitro tests confirmed that a few of the cytomegalovirus-associated TCR beta chains recognize cytomegalovirus antigens. A cluster of highly shared sequence variants was judged likely to be a technical artifact of the sequencing pipeline. A total of 164 TCR beta chains were listed by the study as associated with cytomegalovirus. The only immune exposure information available for the cohort was CMV serostatus. The authors suggested that the approach could potentially be generalized to other disease states and immunological phenotypes. A later analysis found that TCR association rates varied across HLA loci, with DRB1 alleles showing the most associated TCRs and HLA-C alleles the fewest. Sequencing depth was assumed to be roughly uniform across donors in the presence/absence analyses, though that assumption may not hold. V-gene and J-gene trimming of TCR beta chains was associated with a missense DCLRE1C variant in a later genetic analysis, and the association was replicated in an independent cohort. When HLA alleles, especially DR and DQ, strongly co-occurred, TCR associations were difficult to assign to individual alleles. Most TCR sequences were observed very rarely across donors, whereas some public TCRs were present in many individuals. A later analysis found that most CMV-associated TCR beta chains appeared HLA-restricted, with HLA associations seemingly driven largely by CMV exposure. In an earlier analysis of approximately 600 of the donors, most TCR beta V segments were observed in productive rearrangements about 87% or about 30% of the time, broadly matching IMGT annotations. Compared with equally common non-associated chains, HLA-associated TCR beta chains in a later analysis were more clonally expanded and had lower generation probabilities. A later genetic analysis reported fewer N-insertions in productive TCRs among donors in an Asian-associated ancestry cluster than the roughly 700-donor mean. The classifier was reported to diagnose cytomegalovirus status with high specificity and sensitivity in both the original cohort and the validation cohort. Only TCR beta chains were sequenced in this cohort, and the absence of alpha or paired-chain data limited detectable features. At a false discovery rate of 0.05, a later analysis linked under 20,000 TCR beta sequences to specific HLA alleles. Because counts were too low, roughly 16 rarely observed V segments, including chromosome 9 orphons, were left out of the earlier analysis of 587 of the donors. Linkage disequilibrium might explain the correlated functional status among segregating V segments, but an unknown experimental factor could not be excluded. Some IMGT-functional V segments, including TRBV6-2 and TRBV6-3, could not be told apart with the 87-base-pair reads, so those segments were excluded.

There are 10 amino acids in the CDR3, from cysteine to phenylalanine inclusive. The sequence is cut down to CDR3 DNA, 30 bases in frame from base 1. Trimming costs V 5 bases and J 8 bases, and their ends lie 9 bases apart. CDR1 and CDR2 were assigned from the germline V gene as SQVTM and ANQGSEA. The library was prepared using the immunoSEQ multiplex PCR assay. For the multiplex PCR, a mixture combining 60 forward primers for TCR Vbeta segments and 13 reverse primers for TCR Jbeta segments was used. The CDR3 region of rearranged TCR beta genes was amplified from genomic DNA with a multiplex PCR assay. Amplified TCR beta libraries were sequenced as 87-base-pair reads on the Illumina HiSeq System. The authors' analysis ran thus. Across the 670 or so repertoires, a later analysis counted tens of millions of unique TCR beta chains, around 11 million of which were shared by at least two donors. Raw reads were error-corrected and collapsed into unique sequences with a nearest-neighbor algorithm that merged closely related sequences to remove PCR and sequencing errors. Alignment of CDR3 sequences to IMGT reference sequences was used to assign V, D and J gene segments. Each retained sequence needed at least a six-nucleotide match to both a V gene segment and a J gene segment. A rearrangement was called productive if the CDR3 had no stop codons and remained in frame with V and J, and every other rearrangement was called non-productive. CDR3 was defined by IMGT convention, running from the second conserved V-encoded cysteine to the conserved J-encoded phenylalanine. The earlier analysis of about 560 of the donors excluded any sequence lacking an unambiguous match to a single V gene segment. An earlier analysis of almost 600 of the donors classified V segments as functional when productive rearrangements were above 56.7% and as segregating when the standard deviation between donors was above 5%. A statistical classification framework was built for diagnosing cytomegalovirus status from the catalog of TCR beta chain sequences. In a later analysis, V and J genes were assigned by comparing TCR nucleotide sequences against IMGT/GENE-DB human TR gene sequences. A later analysis assigned CDR3 sequences and most-parsimonious VDJ recombination scenarios with the TCRdist pipeline. In a later analysis, every TCR beta chain was defined by the combination of its CDR3 amino acid sequence and its V-gene family, and reads without a unique V-gene family were dropped. To address suspected cross-contamination and a sequencing artifact, a later analysis removed approximately 590 highly shared, low-generation-probability nucleotide sequences. A later analysis calculated a clonal expansion index for each public chain from normalized within-repertoire ranks of inferred template counts. Generation probabilities in a later analysis came from a VDJ recombination model fitted to out-of-frame rearrangements, and those results were checked against IGoR. Hypergeometric tests were used in a later analysis to score TCR-TCR, TCR-HLA and TCR-CMV co-occurrence, with a repertoire-size bias correction applied to the TCR pairs. A later analysis estimated false discovery rates by permuting HLA or CMV assignments 20 times. A later analysis grouped co-occurring TCRs with DBSCAN, adding TCRdist sequence similarity when clustering within HLA-allele-positive subsets. Repertoires with fewer than 30,000 or more than 120,000 public chains were left out of co-occurrence clustering, as were five repertoires with anomalous nucleotide sharing. The table was pulled from immuneACCESS by TCRdb, which kept in-frame rearrangements only. Such tables lose some clones; where checked, under half of the loss comes from unresolved V genes, and the rest has no known cause. V, J and clone size reflect that table, while D and trimming were determined from the DNA. The sample data list about 120,000 clones, and 70% to 85% of these were observed just once. The ten largest clones add up to under 5% of the sample.

The cohort was made up of around 720 healthy bone marrow donors. At the time of sampling, all cohort members were nominally healthy, though unrecorded immune exposures were likely present. The donor tested CMV seropositive and was one of the 289 seropositive cohort members. Each donor provided a peripheral blood sample, and peripheral blood mononuclear cells were used for TCR beta sequencing. The Qiagen DNeasy Blood Extraction Kit was used to extract genomic DNA from the blood cell samples. Only a few counts were recorded for this clone. Its binding antigen is unknown. No much larger clonotype is one base removed from it; base qualities were not supplied.

The sample was PBMCs. The receptor chain draws on TRBV29-1 and TRBJ1-1, with no D gene named confidently. This TCR was sampled from a man aged 35 to 55 in good health and CMV-seropositive. In nucleotides, the sequence is TGCAGCGTTCCGAGCGCCGAAGCTTTCTTT. This codes for CSVPSAEAFF.